The T cell receptor (beta chain) under discussion was sequenced for a study of blood T cell repertoires in COVID-19 (dated by TCRdb to about 2020). For the wider study: Samples covering the acute and convalescent phases of COVID-19 were provided by collaborators in the United States, Italy and Spain. The prospective study material was composed of cDNA or gDNA derived from T cells, B-cell-depleted T cells, or PBMCs. Deeply sampled blood TCRbeta repertoires from subjects exposed to, actively infected with, or recovered from COVID-19 were included in the dataset. A freely available public database, intended as a resource for researchers studying the immune response to SARS-CoV-2, is where the repertoires were released. The samples were drawn from the first 160 participants of the ongoing ImmuneRACE study and from 1,254 subjects provided by 6 global collaborators. The sample metadata nearly always contained a de-identified subject ID, COVID-19 status, age in years and sex. Where available, HLA class I and class II types were obtained from metadata supplied by the sample provider rather than from assay-based typing. The study at large found these results: The quantity of clinical and demographic metadata differed by source and by participant and was supplied without curation.

TCRbeta CDR3 regions were amplified from genomic DNA using the immunoSEQ Assay, a bias-controlled multiplex PCR. On the authors' methods: Nucleated cell counts per sample were estimated from amplification of reference gene primers within the assay. To quantify the absolute abundance of each unique TCRbeta CDR3 rearrangement, sequence reads were collapsed and filtered. For each sample, productive Simpson clonality was calculated as the square root of Simpson's diversity index across productive rearrangements. As stored in TCRdb, this immuneACCESS dataset retains in-frame rearrangements with V and J assigned. A fraction of the clones does not appear; measured against another copy, unresolved V genes explain less than half of the discrepancy, and the remainder lacks a known reason. V and J calls and clone size are as listed in that table; D and trimming were resolved from the DNA. This sample gives 200,000 to 300,000 clones in total; almost 85% of them show up just once. The ten top clones hold 1.5% to 2% of the sample.

The CDR3 sequence holds 15 residues, the cysteine and phenylalanine included. Only the CDR3 DNA stays, 45 bases, in frame from base 1. CDR1 is given as SGHKS and CDR2 as YYEKEE, both from the germline V gene (reference sequence). V lost 6 bases and J lost 3 bases, and the count of bases not matched to a germline gene is 4. Comment on this clone: Its antigen remains unidentified. Within one base of it there is no much larger clone, and no base qualities were kept.

Each collaborating institution followed its own protocols to collect whole blood in K2EDTA tubes. For TCRbeta analysis, collaborators shipped samples in one of three forms: frozen whole blood, isolated PBMCs, or DNA extracted from either of those sample types. This sequence was found in a woman aged 80 or over with acute or convalescent COVID-19. The chain uses TRBV5-5 and TRBJ2-1; the junction holds 12 bases that match TRBD2. Sequenced sample: peripheral blood. The DNA reads TGTGCCAGCACCAGGACTAGCGGGGACTACAATGAGCAGTTCTTC. Translation gives CASTRTSGDYNEQFF.